This TCR beta chain was captured in a study of cytomegalovirus exposure and HLA in healthy donors. PCR primers comprised 60 Vbeta and 13 Jbeta primers. Repertoires were generated with immunoSEQ multiplex PCR, while TCRdb's copy carries only in-frame clones and drops some. This sample has approximately 110,000 clones, with more than 60% found just once. J gave up 4 bases and V 11 bases, and 12 bases lay outside the gene matches. The CDR3 extends over 14 amino acids. This clone was counted between two and nine times. This rearrangement joins TRBV23-1 to TRBJ2-7, with 9 bases lining up with TRBD2. TRBV23-1 is given ORF status, its function remaining uncertain. Sequenced: PBMCs. The receptor was isolated from a woman between 35 and 50 years old in good health and CMV-seronegative. The CDR3 reads CAPDSSGSCYEQYF. The CDR3 nucleotides are TGCGCCCCTGATAGTAGCGGGAGTTGTTACGAGCAGTACTTC.